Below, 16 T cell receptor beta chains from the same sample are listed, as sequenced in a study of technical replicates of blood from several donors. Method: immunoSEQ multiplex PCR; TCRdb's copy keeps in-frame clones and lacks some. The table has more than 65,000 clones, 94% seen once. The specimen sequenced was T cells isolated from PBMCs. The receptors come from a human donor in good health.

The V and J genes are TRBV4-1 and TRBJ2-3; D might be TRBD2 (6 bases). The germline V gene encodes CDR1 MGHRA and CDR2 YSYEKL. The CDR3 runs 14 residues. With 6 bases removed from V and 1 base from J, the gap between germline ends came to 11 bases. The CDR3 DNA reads TGCGCCAGCAGGCCGTGGGAGGGCACAGATACGCAGTATTTT. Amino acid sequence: CASRPWEGTDTQYF.

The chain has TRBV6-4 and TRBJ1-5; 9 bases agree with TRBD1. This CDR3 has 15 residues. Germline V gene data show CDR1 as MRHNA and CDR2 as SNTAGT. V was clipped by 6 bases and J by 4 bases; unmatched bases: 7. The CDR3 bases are TGTGCCAGCAGCCTTACGACAGGGGGGAATCAGCCCCAGCATTTT. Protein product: CASSLTTGGNQPQHF.

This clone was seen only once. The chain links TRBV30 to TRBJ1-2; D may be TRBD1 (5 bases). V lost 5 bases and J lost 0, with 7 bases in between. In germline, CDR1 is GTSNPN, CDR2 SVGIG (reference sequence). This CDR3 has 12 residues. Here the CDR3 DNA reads TGTGCCTGGGACAGAACTAACTATGGCTACACCTTC. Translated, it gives CAWDRTNYGYTF.

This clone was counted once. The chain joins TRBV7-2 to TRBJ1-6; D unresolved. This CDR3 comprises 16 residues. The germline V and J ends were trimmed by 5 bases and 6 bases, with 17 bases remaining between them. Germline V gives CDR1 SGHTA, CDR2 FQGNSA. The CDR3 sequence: CASSPRGVSLNSPLHF. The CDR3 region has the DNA TGTGCCAGCAGCCCCCGCGGGGTATCACTTAATTCACCCCTCCACTTT.

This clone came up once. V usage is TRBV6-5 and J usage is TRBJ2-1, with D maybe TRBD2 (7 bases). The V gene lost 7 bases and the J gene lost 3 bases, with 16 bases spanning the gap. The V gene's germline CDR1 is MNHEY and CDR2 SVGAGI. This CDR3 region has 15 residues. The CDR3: CASTSGLGGYNEQFF. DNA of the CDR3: TGTGCCAGCACCAGCGGACTAGGGGGCTACAATGAGCAGTTCTTC.

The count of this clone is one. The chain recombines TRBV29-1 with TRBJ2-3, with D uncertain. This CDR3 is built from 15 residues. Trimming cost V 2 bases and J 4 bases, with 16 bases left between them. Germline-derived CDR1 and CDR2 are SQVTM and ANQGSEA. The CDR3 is CSVEITVRPADTQYF. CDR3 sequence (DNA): TGCAGCGTTGAAATAACAGTTAGGCCCGCAGATACGCAGTATTTT.

Here the CDR3 reads CASSLEQGFYYGYTF. The CDR3 bases are TGCGCCAGCAGCTTGGAGCAGGGGTTCTACTATGGCTACACCTTC. The rearrangement uses TRBV5-1 and TRBJ1-2, with D possibly matching TRBD1 (6 bases). Germline CDR1 is SGHRS and CDR2 is YFSETQ. The CDR3 has 15 amino acids. Between the trimmed V and J ends, which lost 0 bases and 3 bases, there was a span of 12 bases.

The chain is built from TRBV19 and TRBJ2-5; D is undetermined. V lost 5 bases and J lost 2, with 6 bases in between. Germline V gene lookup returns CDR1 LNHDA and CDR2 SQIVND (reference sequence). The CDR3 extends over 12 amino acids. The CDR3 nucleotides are TGTGCCAGTAGTTCTCTACAAGAGACCCAGTACTTC. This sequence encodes CASSSLQETQYF.

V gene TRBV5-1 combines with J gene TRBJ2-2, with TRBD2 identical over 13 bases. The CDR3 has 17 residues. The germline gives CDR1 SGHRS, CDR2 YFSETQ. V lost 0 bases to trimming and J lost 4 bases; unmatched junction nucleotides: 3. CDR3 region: CASSLARTSGSTGELFF. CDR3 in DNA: TGCGCCAGCAGCTTGGCTCGGACTAGCGGGAGCACCGGGGAGCTGTTTTTT. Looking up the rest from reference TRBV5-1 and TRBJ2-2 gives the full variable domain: KAGVTQTPRYLIKTRGQQVTLSCSPISGHRSVSWYQQTPGQGLQFLFEYFSETQRNKGNFPGRFSGRQFSNSRSEMNVSTLELGDSALYLCASSLARTSGSTGELFFGEGSRLTVL.

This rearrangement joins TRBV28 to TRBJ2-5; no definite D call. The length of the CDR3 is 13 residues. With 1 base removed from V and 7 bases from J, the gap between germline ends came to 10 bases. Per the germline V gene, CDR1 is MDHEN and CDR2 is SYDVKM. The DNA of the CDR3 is TGTGCCAGCAGTTTATATGCCCAGCGGACCCAGTACTTC. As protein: CASSLYAQRTQYF.

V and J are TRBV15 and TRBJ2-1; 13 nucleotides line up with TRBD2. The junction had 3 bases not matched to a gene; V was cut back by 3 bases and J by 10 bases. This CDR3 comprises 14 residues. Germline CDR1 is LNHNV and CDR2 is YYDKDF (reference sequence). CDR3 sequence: CATSRGTSGKEQFF. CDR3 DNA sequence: TGTGCCACCAGCAGGGGGACTAGCGGGAAGGAGCAGTTCTTC.

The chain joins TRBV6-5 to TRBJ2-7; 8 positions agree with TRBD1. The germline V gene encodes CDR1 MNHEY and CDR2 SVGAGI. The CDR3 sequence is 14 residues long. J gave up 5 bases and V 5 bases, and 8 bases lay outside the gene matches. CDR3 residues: CASSPGTGVHEQYF. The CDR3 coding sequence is TGTGCCAGCAGTCCTGGGACAGGCGTCCACGAGCAGTACTTC.

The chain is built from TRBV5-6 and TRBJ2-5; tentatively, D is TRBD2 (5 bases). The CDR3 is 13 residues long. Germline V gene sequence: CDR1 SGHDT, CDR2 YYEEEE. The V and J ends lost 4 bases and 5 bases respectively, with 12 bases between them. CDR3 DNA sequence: TGTGCCAGCAGCCCGGGGTACGCGGAGACCCAGTACTTC. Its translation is CASSPGYAETQYF.

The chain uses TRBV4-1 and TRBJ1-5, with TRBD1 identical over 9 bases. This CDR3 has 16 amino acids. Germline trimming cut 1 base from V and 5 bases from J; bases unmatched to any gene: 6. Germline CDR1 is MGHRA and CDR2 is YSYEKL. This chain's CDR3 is CASSQVGQGEHQPQHF. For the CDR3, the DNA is TGCGCCAGCAGCCAAGTGGGACAGGGAGAACATCAGCCCCAGCATTTT.

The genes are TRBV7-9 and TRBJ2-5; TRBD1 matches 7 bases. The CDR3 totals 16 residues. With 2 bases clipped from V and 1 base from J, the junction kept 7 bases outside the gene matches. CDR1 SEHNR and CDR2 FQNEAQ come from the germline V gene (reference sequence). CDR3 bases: TGTGCCAGCAGCTTATCGACAGGGCACCCCCAAGAGACCCAGTACTTC. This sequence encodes CASSLSTGHPQETQYF.

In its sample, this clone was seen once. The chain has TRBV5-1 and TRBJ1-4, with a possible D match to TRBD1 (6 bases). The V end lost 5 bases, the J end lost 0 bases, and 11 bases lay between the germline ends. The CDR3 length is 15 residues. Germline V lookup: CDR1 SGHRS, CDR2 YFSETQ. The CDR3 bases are TGCGCCAGCAGTCGCTCAGGGGCAACTAATGAAAAACTGTTTTTT. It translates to CASSRSGATNEKLFF.